This T cell receptor (beta chain) was recorded in a study of Graves' ophthalmopathy and Graves' hyperthyroidism. Study findings and constraints: Both an approximately 68% sensitivity and a roughly 72% specificity characterized the model's predictions of ophthalmopathy progression. Thyroid clonotypes that were expanded above 0.001 frequency mostly also appeared in blood.

Excluded: other autoimmune disease, uncontrolled infection, pregnancy or lactation. Clinical symptoms, serum thyroxine, TRAb, thyroid ultrasound and orbital computed tomography determined diagnosis. This CDR3 comprises 16 residues. Germline V gives CDR1 DFQATT, CDR2 SNEGSKA (reference sequence). Scientists amplified the TCR beta CDR3 regions from RNA transcripts. HTBI primers primed a first-round RT-PCR, and a second-round multiplex PCR followed. TCRdb ran MiXCR on the multiplex PCR reads and lists one entry per CDR3 protein. The sample consists of 740,000 or so distinct CDR3 sequences, 35% to 50% of them appearing once. Regarding this clonotype: Its antigen remains unknown. The conserved phenylalanine or tryptophan is not found at the CDR3 terminus, so this likely reflects a read error.

The rearrangement uses TRBV20-1 and TRBJ1-1, with a tentative D call TRBD1 (6 bases). Material: peripheral blood. This receptor was identified in an adult man with Graves' ophthalmopathy. The CDR3 bases are TGCAGTGCTCCTGGAGGGTATGCGGCTTGGGACACTGAGGCTTTCCTT. Amino acid sequence: CSAPGGYAAWDTEAFL.